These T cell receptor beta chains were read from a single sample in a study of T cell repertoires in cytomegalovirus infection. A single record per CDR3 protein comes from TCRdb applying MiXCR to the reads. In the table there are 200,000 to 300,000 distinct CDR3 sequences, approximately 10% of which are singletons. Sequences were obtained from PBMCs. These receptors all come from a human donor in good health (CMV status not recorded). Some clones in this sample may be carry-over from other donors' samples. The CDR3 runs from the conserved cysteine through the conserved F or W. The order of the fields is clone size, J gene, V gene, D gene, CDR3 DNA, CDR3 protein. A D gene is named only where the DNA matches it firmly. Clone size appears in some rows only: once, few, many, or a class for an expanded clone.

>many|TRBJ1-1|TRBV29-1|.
TGCAGCGTTGCCGTGAACACTGAAGCTTTCTTT
CSVAVNTEAFF
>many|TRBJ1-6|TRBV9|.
TGTGCCAGCAGCGTAGAATCAAGGGGGGAGTACCTCCACTTT
CASSVESRGEYLHF
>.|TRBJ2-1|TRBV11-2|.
TGTGCCAGCAGCTCACTCAGGAAGCGCAATGAGCAGTTCTTC
CASSSLRKRNEQFF
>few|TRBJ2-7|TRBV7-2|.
TGTGTCAGCAGCCATGGGACTGGGACCTACGAGCAGTACTTC
CVSSHGTGTYEQYF
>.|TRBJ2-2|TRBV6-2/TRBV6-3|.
TGTGCCAGCAGATCCGTAAACACCGGGGAGCTGTTTTTT
CASRSVNTGELFF
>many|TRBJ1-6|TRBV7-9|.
TGTGCCAGCAGCTCCTCCGGGACCCCACGAAATTCACCCCTCCACTTT
CASSSSGTPRNSPLHF
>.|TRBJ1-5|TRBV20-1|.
TGCAGTGCTAGCCAGGGAGGGGGTCAGCCCCAGCATTTT
CSASQGGGQPQHF
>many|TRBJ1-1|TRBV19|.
TGTGCCAGTTCCTATGGGGTCCAGAGGGGCACTGAAGCTTTCTTT
CASSYGVQRGTEAFF
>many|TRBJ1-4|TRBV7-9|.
TGTGCCAGCAGCTTGGTTGACCGACTGTTTTTT
CASSLVDRLFF
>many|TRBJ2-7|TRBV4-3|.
TGCGCCAGCAGCCAAGAAACAGTTACCTACGAGCAGTACTTC
CASSQETVTYEQYF
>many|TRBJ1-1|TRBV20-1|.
TGCAGTAGTGGGCCGCCGGGGATGAACACTGAAGCTTTCTTT
CSSGPPGMNTEAFF
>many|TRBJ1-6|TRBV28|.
TGTGCCAGCAGTACCCGACATTCATCCTATTCACCCCTCCACTTT
CASSTRHSSYSPLHF
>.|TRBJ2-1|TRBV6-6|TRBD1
TGTGCCAGCAGTTACAGGGCAGGGGGCATCGATGAGCAGTTCTTC
CASSYRAGGIDEQFF
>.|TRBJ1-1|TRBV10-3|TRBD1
TGTGCCATCAGTGAGTCGCTGGGACAGGGGGTTGCTGAAGCTTTCTTT
CAISESLGQGVAEAFF
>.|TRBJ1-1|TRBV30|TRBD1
TGTGCCTGGAGGGGGGGACAGCCGAACACTGAAGCTTTCTTT
CAWRGGQPNTEAFF
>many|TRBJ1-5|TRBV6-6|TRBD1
TGTGCCAGCAGTCGAGGTGGACAGGGGGCTGTTCAGCCCCAGCATTTT
CASSRGGQGAVQPQHF
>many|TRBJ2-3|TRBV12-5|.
TGTGCTAGTGGTGCCGGGACACTTGAAGATACGCAGTATTTT
CASGAGTLEDTQYF
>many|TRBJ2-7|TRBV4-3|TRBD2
TGCGCCAGCAGCCAAGGAACGACTAGCGGGAGGTCAAGGGAGCAGTACTTC
CASSQGTTSGRSREQYF
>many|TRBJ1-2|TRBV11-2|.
TGTGCCAGCAGCTTAGGGACTGGGGATGGCTACACCTTC
CASSLGTGDGYTF
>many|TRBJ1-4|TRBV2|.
TGTGCCAGCAGGAGGGAGAAGGAACTGTTTTTT
CASRREKELFF
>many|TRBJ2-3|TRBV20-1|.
TGCAGTGCTAGAGATGGGTCGGGATCGGGGGATACGCAGTATTTT
CSARDGSGSGDTQYF
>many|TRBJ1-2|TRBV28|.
TGTGCCAGCCTCGAAGGGAGTACTAACTATGGCTACACCTTC
CASLEGSTNYGYTF
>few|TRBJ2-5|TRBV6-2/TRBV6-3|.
TGTGCCAGCAGTTACTCGACCCAGACCCAGTACTTC
CASSYSTQTQYF
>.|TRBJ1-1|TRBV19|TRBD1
TGTGCCAGTAGTCCCGGACAGGGGCTACCGAACACTGAAGCTTTCTTT
CASSPGQGLPNTEAFF
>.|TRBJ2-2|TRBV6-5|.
TGTGCCAGCAGTTACTCGACCGGGGGGCTGTTTTTT
CASSYSTGGLFF
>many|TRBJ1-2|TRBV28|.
TGTGCCAGCAGTTCTTGGGTCCTAACTGGAAGGAGTGGCTACACCTTC
CASSSWVLTGRSGYTF
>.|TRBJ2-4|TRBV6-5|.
TGTGCCAGCAGTTATTTGGGAGGAAATAGAGGGAATTTAGCCAAAAACATTCAGTACTTC
CASSYLGGNRGNLAKNIQYF
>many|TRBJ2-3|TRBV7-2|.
TGTGCCAGCAGTACCATGGGGGATTTCACAGATACGCAGTATTTT
CASSTMGDFTDTQYF
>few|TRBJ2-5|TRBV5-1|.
TGCGCCAGCAGCTTGTGGGGAGGCCAAGAGACCCAGTACTTC
CASSLWGGQETQYF
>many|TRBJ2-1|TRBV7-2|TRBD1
TGTGCCAGCAGCTTCGACAGGGGGACCTACAATGAGCAGTTCTTC
CASSFDRGTYNEQFF
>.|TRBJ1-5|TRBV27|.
TGTGCCAGCGGACTGGGGTCCCAGCATTTT
CASGLGSQHF
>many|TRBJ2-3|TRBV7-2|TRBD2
TGTGCCAGCAGCTTATTGGCGGGAGGCCTGAGAAATACGCAGTATTTT
CASSLLAGGLRNTQYF